These 11 T cell receptor beta chains were sequenced from one sample in a study of T cell clonotyping in hematopoietic cell transplantation. Here immunoSEQ multiplex PCR was the method, and the copy in TCRdb shows in-frame clones only, minus some. The table shows over 10,000 clones, with approximately 89% occurring only once. The sequencing input was peripheral blood mononuclear cells. Receptors were obtained from a woman aged 45 to 65 in good health. Some clones in this sample may be carry-over from other donors' samples.

The rearrangement uses TRBV28 and TRBJ1-2, with D uncertain. CDR3 length: 15 amino acids. Germline lookup yields CDR1 MDHEN and CDR2 SYDVKM. With 1 base removed from V and 2 bases from J, the gap between germline ends came to 11 bases. DNA of the CDR3: TGTGCCAGCAGTTTATCAGCCTCGGGGAACTATGGCTACACCTTC. It yields the protein CASSLSASGNYGYTF.

J is TRBJ1-1 and V is TRBV27, with 10 bases lining up with TRBD1. CDR1 is MNHEY, CDR2 SMNVEV, per germline (reference sequence). V shed 4 bases and J 3 bases; nucleotides not matched to a gene: 5. The CDR3 is made up of 15 amino acids. CDR3: CASSSWGQGYTEAFF. The CDR3, as DNA: TGTGCCAGCAGTTCCTGGGGACAGGGGTACACTGAAGCTTTCTTT.

The genes are TRBV14 and TRBJ1-2, with TRBD1 identical over 8 bases. Germline assignment: CDR1 SGHDN and CDR2 FVKESK. V was clipped by 4 bases and J by 9 bases; unmatched bases: 10. CDR3 size: 14 residues. The CDR3 DNA follows: TGTGCCAGCAGCCCTAGGGGACAGGCAGTAAGCTACACCTTC. Translated, it gives CASSPRGQAVSYTF.

The V gene is TRBV27, the J gene TRBJ1-6; no firm D call. V lost 2 bases, J lost 7 bases, and 12 bases lay in between. This CDR3 is built from 15 residues. Germline lookup yields CDR1 MNHEY and CDR2 SMNVEV (reference sequence). The CDR3 region is CASSLEGFGNSPLHF. The CDR3, as DNA: TGTGCCAGCAGTTTAGAGGGTTTTGGCAATTCACCCCTCCACTTT.

V usage is TRBV9 and J usage is TRBJ1-3; D might be TRBD1 (6 bases). The CDR3 runs to 19 residues. CDR1 and CDR2 (germline): SGDLS, YYNGEE. Trimming removed 1 base at V and 2 bases at J, with 22 bases between. The CDR3 spells CASSVSLGGSPNPGNTIYF. CDR3 in DNA: TGTGCCAGCAGCGTATCCTTGGGGGGCTCGCCGAACCCTGGAAACACCATATATTTT.

The chain joins TRBV7-9 to TRBJ1-2; 7 bases agree with TRBD1. Germline lookup yields CDR1 SEHNR and CDR2 FQNEAQ (reference sequence). Unmatched junction bases numbered 7, after V lost 5 bases and J lost 4 bases. CDR3 length: 14 residues. The CDR3 is CASSPPGQPYGYTF. As DNA, the CDR3 is TGTGCCAGCAGCCCACCGGGACAGCCCTATGGCTACACCTTC.

This sequence joins TRBV5-6 and TRBJ1-4, with 10 bases matching TRBD1. Germline trimming cut 4 bases from V and 5 bases from J; bases unmatched to any gene: 2. The CDR3 is made up of 14 amino acids. The germline V gene has CDR1 SGHDT and CDR2 YYEEEE. This CDR3 is CASSPGQGNEKLFF. The CDR3 region has the DNA TGTGCCAGCAGCCCGGGACAGGGGAATGAAAAACTGTTTTTT.

V gene TRBV18 combines with J gene TRBJ2-5; D is possibly TRBD1 (6 bases). Per germline, CDR1 KGHSH and CDR2 LQKENI. CDR3 size: 16 residues. Trimming cost V 0 bases and J 4 bases, with 15 bases left between them. CDR3 nucleotides: TGTGCCAGCTCACCACCGGGCAGGGTACAGGGAGAGACCCAGTACTTC. Amino acid sequence: CASSPPGRVQGETQYF.

The rearrangement links TRBV6-1 to TRBJ2-5, with TRBD1 matching 9 bases. The V segment lost 0 bases and the J segment 4 bases; nucleotides outside the gene matches: 15. The CDR3 contains 19 residues. CDR1 and CDR2 (germline): MNHNS, SASEGT. CDR3 bases: TGTGCCAGCAGTGAAGCGCCCCCCGCGGGGACAGGGTTCGGAGAGACCCAGTACTTC. Protein sequence: CASSEAPPAGTGFGETQYF.

CDR3 residues: CASSPLAGLTDTQYF. CDR3 bases: TGTGCCAGCAGCCCACTAGCGGGGCTCACAGATACGCAGTATTTT. The chain employs TRBV7-3 and TRBJ2-3; 10 bases agree with TRBD2. The CDR3 is 15 amino acids. Germline lookup yields CDR1 SGHTA and CDR2 FQGTGA. J lost 2 bases, V lost 5 bases, and 4 bases had no gene match.

The chain couples TRBV7-8 to TRBJ2-7; no clear D gene. V gave up 5 bases and J gave up 7 bases, with 9 bases separating them. The CDR3 consists of 11 residues. CDR1 and CDR2 from the germline V gene are SGHVS and FQNEAQ. CDR3 DNA: TGTGCCAGCAGCATATACAGTGAGCAGTACTTC. Translating it yields CASSIYSEQYF.